These 29 T cell receptor beta chains share one sample of origin, sequenced in a study of shared T cell receptors in the human thymus. Using immunoSEQ multiplex PCR, the repertoire was profiled, and TCRdb retains in-frame clones only, with some absent. Of approximately 660,000 clones in the sample, 88% are singletons; the top ten hold approximately 0.011%. These sequences were also reported in another study, on human thymus T cells.

The sample consisted of thymocytes. The receptors stem from a boy under two years old with a congenital heart defect.

This clone was found a few times. This chain connects TRBV19 to TRBJ2-7, with 8 positions matching TRBD1. The germline V gene encodes CDR1 LNHDA and CDR2 SQIVND (reference sequence). V shed 5 bases and J 2 bases; nucleotides not matched to a gene: 8. This CDR3 region has 15 residues. The CDR3 DNA sequence: TGTGCCAGTAGTCAGGGGGCTAGCCAGGCCTACGAGCAGTACTTC. Translation: CASSQGASQAYEQYF. Looking up the rest from reference TRBV19 and TRBJ2-7 gives the full variable domain: DGGITQSPKYLFRKEGQNVTLSCEQNLNHDAMYWYRQDPGQGLRLIYYSQIVNDFQKGDIAEGYSVSREKKESFPLTVTSAQKNPTAFYLCASSQGASQAYEQYFGPGTRLTVT.

The chain employs TRBV11-1 and TRBJ1-2; weak D call: TRBD1 (5 bases). CDR3 length equals 13 residues. V lost 1 base and J lost 4, with 7 bases in between. Looked up from germline, CDR1 is SGHAT and CDR2 is FQDESV (reference sequence). The chain's CDR3 is CASSLDRFYGYTF. The CDR3 DNA reads TGTGCCAGCAGCTTAGACAGGTTCTATGGCTACACCTTC.

The chain uses TRBV15 and TRBJ2-4; 7 bases match TRBD1. Trimming removed 7 bases from V and 0 bases from J; junction bases left unmatched: 9. Germline CDR1 and CDR2: LNHNV and YYDKDF (reference sequence). This CDR3 contains 16 residues. CDR3: CATNPTGDLAKNIQYF. For the CDR3, the DNA is TGTGCCACCAACCCTACAGGGGACCTAGCCAAAAACATTCAGTACTTC.

The chain employs TRBV19 and TRBJ2-1; TRBD2 aligns across 15 bases. The CDR3 runs 21 residues. Germline trimming cut 0 bases from V and 0 bases from J; bases unmatched to any gene: 9. From germline, CDR1 is LNHDA and CDR2 SQIVND (reference sequence). CDR3 DNA: TGTGCCAGTAGTATAGATCTATTGGGACTAGCGGGAGGCCACTCCTACAATGAGCAGTTCTTC. Translated, it gives CASSIDLLGLAGGHSYNEQFF. The whole variable domain, remainder taken from reference TRBV19 and TRBJ2-1, is DGGITQSPKYLFRKEGQNVTLSCEQNLNHDAMYWYRQDPGQGLRLIYYSQIVNDFQKGDIAEGYSVSREKKESFPLTVTSAQKNPTAFYLCASSIDLLGLAGGHSYNEQFFGPGTRLTVL.

The chain is built from TRBV4-1 and TRBJ2-1; TRBD2 is a possible D gene (5 bases). Trimming took off 4 bases at V and 7 bases at J, with 20 bases between the two ends. The CDR3 sequence is 16 residues long. In germline, CDR1 is MGHRA, CDR2 YSYEKL. The CDR3 is CASSRGGHNRENEQFF. The CDR3 DNA reads TGCGCCAGCAGCCGCGGAGGCCACAATCGGGAAAATGAGCAGTTCTTC.

The rearrangement joins TRBV18 to TRBJ1-5, with a tentative D call TRBD1 (6 bases). V lost 6 bases and J 7 bases, leaving 19 bases between the germline ends. The CDR3 runs to 15 residues. In germline, CDR1 is KGHSH, CDR2 LQKENI. CDR3 nucleotides: TGTGCCAGCTCCCTGACACCGAGGGGGTCCCAGCCCCAGCATTTT. Protein sequence: CASSLTPRGSQPQHF.

The chain has TRBV18 and TRBJ1-2; 7 bases line up with TRBD1. J was trimmed by 3 bases and V by 2 bases; bases with no gene match: 9. Germline lookup yields CDR1 KGHSH and CDR2 LQKENI. This CDR3 spans 16 amino acids. The CDR3 sequence: CASSPTDRVAYYGYTF. The CDR3 DNA is TGTGCCAGCTCACCAACCGACAGGGTGGCATACTATGGCTACACCTTC.

The chain employs TRBV5-4 and TRBJ1-2; weak D call: TRBD1 (5 bases). This CDR3 contains 15 residues. Trimming removed 1 base at V and 3 bases at J, with 13 bases between. CDR1 is SGHNT and CDR2 is YYREEE in the germline V gene (reference sequence). The DNA of the CDR3 is TGTGCCAGCAGCTTGCCGGGTTGGGGGGACTATGGCTACACCTTC. It translates to CASSLPGWGDYGYTF.

V and J are TRBV27 and TRBJ1-5; 7 bases align to TRBD1. Trimming took 4 bases from V and 7 from J; bases not matched to a gene: 1. This CDR3 has 12 amino acids. CDR1 and CDR2 (germline): MNHEY, SMNVEV (reference sequence). This CDR3 is CASSYRGQPQHF. CDR3 bases: TGTGCCAGCAGTTACAGGGGACAGCCCCAGCATTTT.

V gene TRBV5-4 combines with J gene TRBJ2-2, with 8 positions matching TRBD2. This CDR3 is 13 amino acids long. Germline assignment: CDR1 SGHNT and CDR2 YYREEE (reference sequence). V shed 4 bases and J 8 bases; nucleotides not matched to a gene: 4. CDR3 DNA: TGTGCCAGCAGCGGCGGGGGGACTGGGGAGCTGTTTTTT. Translation: CASSGGGTGELFF.

This clone was seen a single time. The chain employs TRBV20-1 and TRBJ1-1, with D hard to call. The CDR3 extends over 11 amino acids. V dropped 3 bases and J dropped 3 bases, with 5 bases sitting between them. Germline V CDR1 and CDR2: DFQATT, SNEGSKA (reference sequence). The CDR3 protein is CSASRYTEAFF. CDR3 DNA sequence: TGCAGTGCTAGTAGATACACTGAAGCTTTCTTT.

The chain combines TRBV5-4 with TRBJ2-7; 10 bases map to TRBD2. V gave up 3 bases and J gave up 6 bases; unmatched junction bases: 18. The germline V gene encodes CDR1 SGHNT and CDR2 YYREEE (reference sequence). The CDR3 sequence is 18 residues long. The chain's CDR3 is CASSSRECPAGGKCEQYF. In nucleotides, the CDR3 is TGTGCCAGCAGCTCAAGGGAGTGTCCAGCGGGAGGGAAGTGCGAGCAGTACTTC. The variable domain in full, completed from reference TRBV5-4 and TRBJ2-7, reads ETGVTQSPTHLIKTRGQQVTLRCSSQSGHNTVSWYQQALGQGPQFIFQYYREEENGRGNFPPRFSGLQFPNYSSELNVNALELDDSALYLCASSSRECPAGGKCEQYFGPGTRLTVT.

The rearrangement links TRBV7-9 to TRBJ2-3; a possible D gene is TRBD2 (5 bases). V was pared by 5 bases and J by 5 bases, with 17 bases between. The CDR3 totals 15 residues. CDR1 SEHNR and CDR2 FQNEAQ come from the germline V gene (reference sequence). The CDR3 reads CASSNGLGKVDTQYF. For the CDR3, the DNA is TGTGCCAGCAGCAACGGACTGGGCAAGGTAGATACGCAGTATTTT.

Details on this clone: At one end the junction does not follow the germline gene, possibly because of a read error. The rearrangement joins TRBV28 to TRBJ2-7; 10 bases match TRBD1. Germline V CDR1 and CDR2: MDHEN, SYDVKM. The CDR3 length is 16 residues. The CDR3 is CASSLTTDRGPDEQHF. The DNA of the CDR3 is TGTGCCAGCAGTTTGACTACAGACAGGGGGCCTGACGAGCAGCACTTC.

The chain has TRBV5-3 and TRBJ2-7; weak D call: TRBD1 (6 bases). TRBV5-3 is reported as an ORF; its role is uncertain. This CDR3 has 15 residues. V lost 1 base to trimming and J lost 3 bases, with 14 bases between them. The CDR3 spells CARSLPGTPHYEQYF. CDR3 nucleotide sequence: TGTGCCAGAAGCTTGCCCGGGACACCGCACTACGAGCAGTACTTC.

J is TRBJ1-6 and V is TRBV28; D perhaps matches TRBD1 (6 bases). CDR3 length: 15 amino acids. Deletions cut 3 bases from V and 7 bases from J, with 13 bases between. The germline V gene encodes CDR1 MDHEN and CDR2 SYDVKM. CDR3 DNA: TGTGCCAGCAGTTTGGCGCAGGGGATAAATTCACCCCTCCACTTT. It codes for CASSLAQGINSPLHF.

The rearrangement joins TRBV27 to TRBJ2-7, with 9 bases fitting TRBD1. From germline, CDR1 is MNHEY and CDR2 SMNVEV (reference sequence). The J segment lost 2 bases and the V segment lost 5 bases, leaving 4 bases of the junction unmatched. The CDR3 has 14 amino acids. This CDR3 reads CASSLRQGAYEQYF. The CDR3 DNA follows: TGTGCCAGCAGTCTACGACAGGGGGCCTACGAGCAGTACTTC.

This sequence joins TRBV7-6 and TRBJ2-3; a weak D match, TRBD1 (6 bases). V gave up 5 bases and J gave up 5 bases, with 11 bases separating them. The germline gives CDR1 SGHVS, CDR2 FNYEAQ. The CDR3 sequence is 13 residues long. The CDR3 DNA reads as TGTGCCAGCAGCCATACAGGGAAAGATACGCAGTATTTT. Protein sequence: CASSHTGKDTQYF.

The chain recombines TRBV5-6 with TRBJ1-4; no firm D call. Germline lookup yields CDR1 SGHDT and CDR2 YYEEEE. The V end was cut by 0 bases, the J end by 8 bases, with 17 bases between. The CDR3 loop spans 16 amino acids. The DNA for the CDR3 is TGTGCCAGCAGCTTGGGGTTCGCGGTAAGGAAGGAAAAACTGTTTTTT. Translation gives CASSLGFAVRKEKLFF.

A remark on this clone: The junction departs from the called germline gene at one end, perhaps through a read error. This sequence joins TRBV12-5 and TRBJ1-5; no definite D call. This CDR3 has 17 amino acids. In germline, CDR1 is LGHNT, CDR2 FRNRAP. CDR3 amino acids: CASGSDAGGPTDQPQNF. The CDR3 nucleotides read TGTGCTAGTGGTTCTGACGCGGGAGGACCCACCGATCAGCCCCAGAATTTT. The full variable domain, rest sourced from reference TRBV12-5 and TRBJ1-5, is DARVTQTPRHKVTEMGQEVTMRCQPILGHNTVFWYRQTMMQGLELLAYFRNRAPLDDSGMPKDRFSAEMPDATLATLKIQPSEPRDSAVYFCASGSDAGGPTDQPQNFGDGTRLSIL.

This chain connects TRBV30 to TRBJ2-7, with 12 bases lining up with TRBD1. With V trimmed by 2 bases and J by 3 bases, 8 bases remained unmatched. CDR3 size: 16 residues. Germline V gene lookup returns CDR1 GTSNPN and CDR2 SVGIG (reference sequence). CDR3 amino acids: CAWSSNGTGGLYEQYF. The CDR3 region has the DNA TGTGCCTGGAGTTCGAACGGGACAGGGGGCCTCTACGAGCAGTACTTC.

The chain employs TRBV6-5 and TRBJ2-3; the match to TRBD1 covers 7 bases. The CDR3 runs to 14 residues. Unmatched junction bases numbered 7, after V lost 5 bases and J lost 5 bases. Germline V gene lookup returns CDR1 MNHEY and CDR2 SVGAGI. In DNA, the CDR3 is TGTGCCAGCAGTAGAGGGGGCGCAGGAGATACGCAGTATTTT. Translating it yields CASSRGGAGDTQYF.

This chain connects TRBV28 to TRBJ1-5; D might be TRBD1 (5 bases). Trimming took 2 bases from V and 1 from J, leaving 12 bases between them. This CDR3 region has 16 residues. CDR1 is MDHEN, CDR2 SYDVKM, per germline. The CDR3: CASSLNQGPSNQPQHF. In DNA, the CDR3 is TGTGCCAGCAGTTTAAACCAGGGTCCGAGCAATCAGCCCCAGCATTTT.

The chain carries TRBV29-1 and TRBJ2-7, with TRBD1 identical over 7 bases. CDR1 SQVTM and CDR2 ANQGSEA come from the germline V gene. The trim removed 6 bases at V and 4 bases at J, leaving 12 bases unmatched. CDR3 length: 14 residues. CDR3 loop: CSVAHYLTGYEQYF. DNA for the CDR3: TGCAGCGTCGCCCATTACCTGACAGGGTACGAGCAGTACTTC.

The J gene is TRBJ1-4, the V gene TRBV6-1; a possible D gene is TRBD1 (6 bases). Germline values: CDR1 MNHNS, CDR2 SASEGT. The CDR3 loop spans 14 amino acids. V lost 6 bases to trimming and J lost 5 bases, with 13 bases between them. CDR3 residues: CASRDLGQNEKLFF. The CDR3 DNA follows: TGTGCCAGCAGGGACCTCGGACAGAATGAAAAACTGTTTTTT.

V usage is TRBV2 and J usage is TRBJ2-7; D might be TRBD1 (6 bases). Trimming shortened V by 1 base and J by 2 bases, and 12 bases separated the two germline ends. CDR1 and CDR2 from the germline V gene are SNHLY and FYNNEI. This CDR3 comprises 15 residues. Written as DNA, the CDR3 is TGTGCCAGCAGTGAAGGGAGGCAGGGGCCCTACGAGCAGTACTTC. Its translation is CASSEGRQGPYEQYF.

This clone came up a few times. The V and J genes are TRBV7-2 and TRBJ2-7; D gene unclear. The CDR3 extends over 14 amino acids. V was shortened by 3 bases and J by 2 bases, with 11 bases between the two germline ends. CDR1 SGHTA and CDR2 FQGNSA come from the germline V gene. The CDR3: CASSFQVRPYEQYF. Written as DNA, the CDR3 is TGTGCCAGCAGCTTTCAGGTCAGACCCTACGAGCAGTACTTC.

The chain carries TRBV27 and TRBJ1-2; D not resolved. Germline CDR1 and CDR2: MNHEY and SMNVEV (reference sequence). CDR3 size: 12 residues. V dropped 3 bases and J dropped 10 bases, with 12 bases sitting between them. The CDR3 DNA is TGTGCCAGCAGTTTTGCACGGGTGGCCTACACCTTC. Protein product: CASSFARVAYTF.

This chain links TRBV28 with TRBJ2-5; 8 nucleotides line up with TRBD2. The CDR3 has 14 residues. In germline, CDR1 is MDHEN, CDR2 SYDVKM. The ends lost 8 bases at V and 5 bases at J; junction bases unmatched: 10. The CDR3 here is CASSPGLDLETQYF. CDR3 in DNA: TGTGCCAGCTCCCCGGGACTAGATTTGGAGACCCAGTACTTC.